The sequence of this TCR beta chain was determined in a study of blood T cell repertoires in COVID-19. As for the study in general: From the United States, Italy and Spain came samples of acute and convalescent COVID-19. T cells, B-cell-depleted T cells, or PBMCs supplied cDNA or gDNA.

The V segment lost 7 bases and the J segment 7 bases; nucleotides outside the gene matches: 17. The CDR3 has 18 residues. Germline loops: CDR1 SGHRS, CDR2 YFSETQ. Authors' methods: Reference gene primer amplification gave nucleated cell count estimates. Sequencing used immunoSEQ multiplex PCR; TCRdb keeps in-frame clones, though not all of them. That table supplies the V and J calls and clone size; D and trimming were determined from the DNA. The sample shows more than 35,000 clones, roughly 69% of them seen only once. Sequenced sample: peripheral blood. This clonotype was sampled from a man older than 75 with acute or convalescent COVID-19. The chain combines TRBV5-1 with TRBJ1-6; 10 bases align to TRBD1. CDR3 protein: CASSIAGTGDLGNSPLHF. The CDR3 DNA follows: TGCGCCAGCTCTATCGCCGGGACAGGGGATCTCGGGAATTCACCCCTCCACTTT.